The 5 T cell receptor beta chains below come from one sample, sequenced in a study of OX40 agonist ivuxolimab in advanced cancers. Library preparation used the immunoSEQ multiplex PCR assay. TCRdb obtained this table from immuneACCESS and retained in-frame rearrangements with V and J assigned. These tables miss some clones; where compared with another copy, unresolved V genes account for less than half of the shortfall, and the remainder is unexplained. The sample records about 37,000 clones, around 80% of which are singletons. Together, the top ten hold roughly a fifth of the sample. Sequences were derived from CD4+ or CD8+ T cells sorted from blood, sampled in a trial of the OX40 agonist ivuxolimab. Source of these receptors: an adult with an advanced solid tumor such as melanoma, head and neck, liver or kidney cancer.

V usage is TRBV19 and J usage is TRBJ1-1, with D unresolved. Germline assignment: CDR1 LNHDA and CDR2 SQIVND (reference sequence). The V and J ends lost 4 bases and 0 bases respectively, with 6 bases between them. This CDR3 has 13 residues. This CDR3 is CASSKRMNTEAFF. CDR3 sequence (DNA): TGTGCCAGTAGTAAGAGAATGAACACTGAAGCTTTCTTT.

V usage is TRBV18 and J usage is TRBJ1-1; TRBD1 is a possible D gene (6 bases). Trimming cost V 4 bases and J 0 bases, with 12 bases left between them. Per the germline V gene, CDR1 is KGHSH and CDR2 is LQKENI. This CDR3 has 15 amino acids. Here the CDR3 DNA reads TGTGCCAGCTCACGGGACAACGCTATGAACACTGAAGCTTTCTTT. Protein sequence: CASSRDNAMNTEAFF.

The CDR3 sequence is CASSVPGQGRIGAKNIQYF. DNA of the CDR3: TGTGCCAGCAGCGTCCCGGGACAGGGCCGGATAGGAGCCAAAAACATTCAGTACTTC. V is TRBV28 and J is TRBJ2-4; 9 nucleotides agree with TRBD1. CDR1 is MDHEN and CDR2 is SYDVKM in the germline V gene. The trim removed 6 bases at V and 0 bases at J, leaving 15 bases unmatched. The CDR3 is 19 residues long.

The V gene is TRBV28, the J gene TRBJ2-5; 9 nucleotides agree with TRBD1. The V gene's germline CDR1 is MDHEN and CDR2 SYDVKM. This CDR3 has 14 residues. V lost 2 bases to trimming and J lost 7 bases; unmatched junction nucleotides: 5. The CDR3 here is CASSLGTGTGTQYF. The CDR3 nucleotides are TGTGCCAGCAGTTTAGGGACAGGGACCGGGACCCAGTACTTC.

The chain uses TRBV18 and TRBJ2-6, with no clear D. CDR1 is KGHSH and CDR2 is LQKENI in the germline V gene. V dropped 3 bases and J dropped 3 bases, with 6 bases sitting between them. This CDR3 comprises 14 residues. This CDR3 is CASSPLGGANVLTF. CDR3 bases: TGTGCCAGCTCACCGCTCGGTGGGGCCAACGTCCTGACTTTC.